This is a list of T cell receptor beta chains from one sample in a study of T cells in Graves' hyperthyroidism and ophthalmopathy. MiXCR, run by TCRdb on the multiplex PCR reads, gives a single entry per CDR3 protein. The sample consists of about 640,000 distinct CDR3 sequences, less than 25% of them appearing once. The material sequenced was blood. These TCRs come from a man aged 30 to 45 with Graves' ophthalmopathy. CDR3s include the opening cysteine and the closing phenylalanine or tryptophan. The order of the fields is D gene, V gene, CDR3 protein. The D gene is left open where the match is weak.

d_call: .
v_call: TRBV11-2
cdr3_aa: CASSPSVGRGFF

d_call: .
v_call: TRBV6-5
cdr3_aa: CASSYSVGNQETQYF

d_call: TRBD2
v_call: TRBV7-8
cdr3_aa: CASSISGSPNEQFF

d_call: .
v_call: TRBV5-1
cdr3_aa: CASSLWGRSSYNEQFF

d_call: .
v_call: TRBV10-2
cdr3_aa: CASSESSRGETQYF

d_call: TRBD2
v_call: TRBV7-2
cdr3_aa: CASSPRILRTGLAGNQFTGELFF

d_call: TRBD2
v_call: TRBV7-2
cdr3_aa: CASSPGLAGGIEQFF

d_call: .
v_call: TRBV29-1
cdr3_aa: CSVEETVGYEQYF

d_call: TRBD1
v_call: TRBV5-1
cdr3_aa: CASSLSHGGGGYGYTF

d_call: .
v_call: TRBV24-1
cdr3_aa: CATADREGTDTQYF

d_call: TRBD2
v_call: TRBV6-1
cdr3_aa: CASSADLAGAGELFF

d_call: TRBD1
v_call: TRBV6-1
cdr3_aa: CASRLSGTGGNSPLHF

d_call: TRBD1
v_call: TRBV18
cdr3_aa: CASSQGTGNNQPQHF

d_call: .
v_call: TRBV24-1
cdr3_aa: CATSDPGFDYNEQFF

d_call: .
v_call: TRBV7-8
cdr3_aa: CASSLGWGSEQFF

d_call: TRBD2
v_call: TRBV14
cdr3_aa: CASSSLAVTDTQYF

d_call: TRBD1
v_call: TRBV9
cdr3_aa: CASSPGGVGGQPQHF

d_call: TRBD2
v_call: TRBV11-3
cdr3_aa: CASSVGEGTYEQFF

d_call: .
v_call: TRBV11-2
cdr3_aa: CASSLGPRENGQYF

d_call: TRBD1
v_call: TRBV4-3
cdr3_aa: CASSQVGQGAREQYF

d_call: .
v_call: TRBV30
cdr3_aa: CDWSEDAYEQYF

d_call: .
v_call: TRBV12-3/TRBV12-4
cdr3_aa: CASSSTRGLNTEAFF

d_call: TRBD1
v_call: TRBV6-2/TRBV6-3
cdr3_aa: CASSQGPNEKLFF

d_call: .
v_call: TRBV5-6
cdr3_aa: CASSRRGASETQYF

d_call: TRBD1
v_call: TRBV20-1
cdr3_aa: CSARDHGQGARAGNTIYF

d_call: .
v_call: TRBV11-2
cdr3_aa: CASSLVRGAYEQYF

d_call: .
v_call: TRBV18
cdr3_aa: CASSPVAVYNEQFF

d_call: TRBD1
v_call: TRBV11-2
cdr3_aa: CASSLAGQSSGANVLTF

d_call: .
v_call: TRBV28
cdr3_aa: CASSLNSRGAVDGYTF

d_call: .
v_call: TRBV28
cdr3_aa: CASSLSRGARYNEQFF

d_call: TRBD2
v_call: TRBV19
cdr3_aa: CASSIDRVSGGNEQFF

d_call: TRBD2
v_call: TRBV27
cdr3_aa: CASSALPSGASYEQYF

d_call: .
v_call: TRBV28
cdr3_aa: CASGQTLDNEQFF

d_call: .
v_call: TRBV7-9
cdr3_aa: CASSSPKGDETLHF

d_call: .
v_call: TRBV18
cdr3_aa: CASSPGQRRTEAFF

d_call: TRBD1
v_call: TRBV5-1
cdr3_aa: CASSQPQGTSTDTQYF

d_call: TRBD2
v_call: TRBV7-6
cdr3_aa: CASSPRLAGLNEQFF

d_call: .
v_call: TRBV24-1
cdr3_aa: CATSDLTGIEQYF

d_call: .
v_call: TRBV7-9
cdr3_aa: CASSRTRENQPQHF

d_call: TRBD1
v_call: TRBV6-6
cdr3_aa: CASSYSWTGGTVSTEAFF

d_call: .
v_call: TRBV14
cdr3_aa: CASSQVTRGTGELFF

d_call: TRBD2
v_call: TRBV7-8
cdr3_aa: CASSLAWTSGRAKGNILYF

d_call: .
v_call: TRBV6-1
cdr3_aa: CASMGDQPQHF

d_call: .
v_call: TRBV2
cdr3_aa: CASSEAQETQYF

d_call: .
v_call: TRBV20-1
cdr3_aa: CSARDRARGEKLFF

d_call: TRBD1
v_call: TRBV11-1
cdr3_aa: CASSPRDRQETQYF

d_call: .
v_call: TRBV20-1
cdr3_aa: CSARDSGGGDTQYF

d_call: .
v_call: TRBV20-1
cdr3_aa: CSARPSNIQYF

d_call: .
v_call: TRBV14
cdr3_aa: CASSPSSERGSYEQYF

d_call: .
v_call: TRBV6-6
cdr3_aa: CASSYVSGAYEQYF

d_call: .
v_call: TRBV20-1
cdr3_aa: CSASVSVNLYEQYF

d_call: TRBD2
v_call: TRBV11-3
cdr3_aa: CASSLDVAGGNNEQFF